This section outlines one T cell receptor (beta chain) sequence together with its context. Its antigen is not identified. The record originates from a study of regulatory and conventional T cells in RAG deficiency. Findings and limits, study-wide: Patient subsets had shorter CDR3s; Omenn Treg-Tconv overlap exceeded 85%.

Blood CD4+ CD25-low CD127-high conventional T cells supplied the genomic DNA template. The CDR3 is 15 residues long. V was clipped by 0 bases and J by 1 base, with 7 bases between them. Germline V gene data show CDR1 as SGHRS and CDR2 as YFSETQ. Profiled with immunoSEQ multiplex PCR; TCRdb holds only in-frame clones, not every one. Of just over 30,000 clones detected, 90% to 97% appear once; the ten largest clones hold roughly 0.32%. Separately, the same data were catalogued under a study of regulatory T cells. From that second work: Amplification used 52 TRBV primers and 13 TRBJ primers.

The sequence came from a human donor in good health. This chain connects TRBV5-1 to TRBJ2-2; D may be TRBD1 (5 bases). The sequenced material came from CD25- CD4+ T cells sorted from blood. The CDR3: CASSLAGKNTGELFF. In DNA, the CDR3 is TGCGCCAGCAGCTTGGCAGGGAAGAACACCGGGGAGCTGTTTTTT.